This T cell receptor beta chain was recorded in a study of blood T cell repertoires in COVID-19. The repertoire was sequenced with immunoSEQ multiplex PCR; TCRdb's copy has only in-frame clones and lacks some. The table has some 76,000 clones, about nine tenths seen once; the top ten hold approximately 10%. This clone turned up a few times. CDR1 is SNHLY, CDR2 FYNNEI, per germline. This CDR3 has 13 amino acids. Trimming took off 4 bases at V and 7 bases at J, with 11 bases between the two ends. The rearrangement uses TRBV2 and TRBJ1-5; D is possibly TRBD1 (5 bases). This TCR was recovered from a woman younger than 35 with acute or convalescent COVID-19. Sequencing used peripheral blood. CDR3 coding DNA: TGTGCCAGCAGTGGGCAAGCAGGGCAGCCCCAGCATTTT. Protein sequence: CASSGQAGQPQHF. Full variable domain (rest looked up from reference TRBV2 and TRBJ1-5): EPEVTQTPSHQVTQMGQEVILRCVPISNHLYFYWYRQILGQKVEFLVSFYNNEISEKSEIFDDQFSVERPDGSNFTLKIRSTKLEDSAMYFCASSGQAGQPQHFGDGTRLSIL.